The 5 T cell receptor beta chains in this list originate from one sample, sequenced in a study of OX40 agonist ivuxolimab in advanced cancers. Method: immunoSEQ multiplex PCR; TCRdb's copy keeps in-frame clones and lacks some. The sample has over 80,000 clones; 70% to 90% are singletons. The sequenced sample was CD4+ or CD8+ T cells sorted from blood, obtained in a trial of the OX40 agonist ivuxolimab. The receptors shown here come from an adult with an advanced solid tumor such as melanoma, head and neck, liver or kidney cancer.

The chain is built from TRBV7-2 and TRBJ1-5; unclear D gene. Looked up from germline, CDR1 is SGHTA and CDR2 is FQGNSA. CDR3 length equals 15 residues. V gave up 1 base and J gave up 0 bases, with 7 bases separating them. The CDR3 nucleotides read TGTGCCAGCAGCTTAGTTCTGGGTAGCAATCAGCCCCAGCATTTT. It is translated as CASSLVLGSNQPQHF.

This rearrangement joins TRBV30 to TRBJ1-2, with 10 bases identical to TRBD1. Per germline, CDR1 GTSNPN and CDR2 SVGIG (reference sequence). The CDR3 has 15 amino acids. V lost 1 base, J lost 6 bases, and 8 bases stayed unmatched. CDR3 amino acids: CAWSASTGGMDGYTF. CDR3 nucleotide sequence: TGTGCCTGGAGTGCCTCGACAGGGGGCATGGATGGCTACACCTTC.

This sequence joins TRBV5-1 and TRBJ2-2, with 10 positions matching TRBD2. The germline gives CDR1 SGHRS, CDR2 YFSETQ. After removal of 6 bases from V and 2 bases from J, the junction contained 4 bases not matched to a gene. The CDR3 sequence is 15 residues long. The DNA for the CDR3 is TGCGCCAGCAAGGCTAGCGGGAGAAACACCGGGGAGCTGTTTTTT. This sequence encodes CASKASGRNTGELFF.

CDR3 DNA sequence: TGTGCCAGCAGGCTAACTAGCAGTTCCTACGAGCAGTACTTC. It specifies CASRLTSSSYEQYF. The V gene is TRBV7-9, the J gene TRBJ2-7; TRBD2 might be the D (6 bases). Germline loops: CDR1 SEHNR, CDR2 FQNEAQ (reference sequence). V lost 6 bases and J 1 base, leaving 13 bases between the germline ends. This CDR3 has 14 amino acids. Full variable domain (outside the CDR3, taken from reference TRBV7-9 and TRBJ2-7): DTGVSQNPRHKITKRGQNVTFRCDPISEHNRLYWYRQTLGQGPEFLTYFQNEAQLEKSRLLSDRFSAERPKGSFSTLEIQRTEQGDSAMYLCASRLTSSSYEQYFGPGTRLTVT.

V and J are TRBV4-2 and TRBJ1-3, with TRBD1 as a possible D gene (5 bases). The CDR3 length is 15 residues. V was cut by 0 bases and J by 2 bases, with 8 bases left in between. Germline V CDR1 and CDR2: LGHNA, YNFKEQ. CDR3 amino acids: CASSQDGGTGNTIYF. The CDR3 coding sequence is TGTGCCAGCAGCCAAGATGGGGGAACTGGAAACACCATATATTTT.